The present entry profiles one TCR beta chain with its context. Its antigen is as yet unknown. Individual cDNA molecules received unique molecular identifiers. TCRdb ran MiXCR on the 5' RACE reads and lists one entry per CDR3 protein. The profile covers approximately 70,000 distinct CDR3 sequences, with more than 4% appearing a single time and 6.5% to 8% taken by the ten largest. This sample is part of a study of early T cells in non-severe SARS-CoV-2 infection. Looking at the study overall: Unsorted whole blood bulk RNA was sequenced, with unpaired chains. Whole-study results and caveats: Matching with VDJdb favored anti-spike CD8 responses (missing private and CD4 specificities).

Germline CDR1 and CDR2: SQVTM and ANQGSEA. The CDR3 is made up of 15 amino acids. With V trimmed by 2 bases and J by 4 bases, 7 bases remained unmatched. This chain links TRBV29-1 with TRBJ2-1, with TRBD2 identical over 8 bases. The material sequenced was whole blood, taken at baseline. This TCR was recovered from an adult who was a healthcare worker with PCR-confirmed SARS-CoV-2 infection or an uninfected control (not recorded which). CDR3 in amino acids: CSVEREGLVYNEQFF. The CDR3 nucleotides are TGCAGCGTTGAACGGGAGGGCCTCGTTTACAATGAGCAGTTCTTC.